A selection of T cell receptor beta chains follows, all from one sample in a study of blood T cell repertoires in COVID-19. Only in-frame clones appear in the TCRdb table, and some are missing; sequencing was by immunoSEQ multiplex PCR. The sample includes some 250,000 clones, approximately 88% of them seen just once. Sequenced sample: peripheral blood. These receptors all come from a man aged 35 to 55 with acute or convalescent COVID-19. Both conserved end residues are part of each CDR3. A D gene is named only where the DNA matches it firmly. Expanded clones get a size class; other rows say once, few or many, or leave the size out.

-	TRBV29-1	-	TRBJ2-1	11	CSVEKSNEQFF	TGCAGCGTTGAAAAGAGCAATGAGCAGTTCTTC
-	TRBV18	-	TRBJ2-6	16	CASSQGVGSGANVLTF	TGTGCCAGCTCACAGGGGGTCGGCTCTGGGGCCAACGTCCTGACTTTC
-	TRBV18	TRBD2	TRBJ2-5	17	CASSPGLAGENQETQYF	TGTGCCAGCTCCCCAGGACTAGCGGGAGAAAACCAAGAGACCCAGTACTTC
-	TRBV3-1/TRBV3-2	-	TRBJ1-2	15	CASSQDSTSIYGYTF	TGTGCCAGCAGCCAAGACTCAACTTCCATCTATGGCTACACCTTC
-	TRBV10-3	TRBD1	TRBJ1-1	11	CAIRGTGRAFF	TGTGCCATCAGGGGGACAGGCCGAGCTTTCTTT
many	TRBV6-5	-	TRBJ2-7	13	CASSYSTGYEQYF	TGTGCCAGCAGTTACTCCACAGGATACGAGCAGTACTTC
once	TRBV7-2	-	TRBJ1-1	15	CASSLHHRDDTEAFF	TGTGCCAGCAGCTTACATCACAGGGATGACACTGAAGCTTTCTTT
-	TRBV5-1	TRBD1	TRBJ1-2	14	CASSFRDRHYGYTF	TGCGCCAGCAGCTTCCGGGACAGGCACTATGGCTACACCTTC
-	TRBV7-9	TRBD2	TRBJ2-5	16	CASSSLGLAGEETQYF	TGTGCCAGCAGCTCGCTGGGACTAGCGGGAGAAGAGACCCAGTACTTC
-	TRBV12-3/TRBV12-4	-	TRBJ2-5	13	CASSSGLSGTQYF	TGTGCCAGCAGTTCCGGACTCTCGGGGACCCAGTACTTC
-	TRBV7-3	TRBD2	TRBJ2-7	15	CASSQTSGTPYEQYF	TGTGCCAGCAGCCAAACTAGCGGGACCCCCTACGAGCAGTACTTC
-	TRBV7-2	-	TRBJ1-2	16	CASSPAGVQSSYGYTF	TGTGCCAGCAGCCCCGCCGGGGTACAGAGCTCCTATGGCTACACCTTC
-	TRBV6-6	TRBD2	TRBJ2-3	16	CASSYGTSGRGDTQYF	TGTGCCAGCAGTTATGGGACTAGCGGGAGGGGAGATACGCAGTATTTT
-	TRBV28	-	TRBJ2-6	14	CASSPVRGANVLTF	TGTGCCAGCAGTCCGGTCCGGGGGGCCAACGTCCTGACTTTC
-	TRBV4-1	-	TRBJ2-1	19	CASSQDSIRGSGSYNEQFF	TGCGCCAGCAGCCAAGACTCAATAAGGGGCTCAGGCTCCTACAATGAGCAGTTCTTC
once	TRBV10-1	-	TRBJ1-1	12	CAASGDTTEAFF	TGCGCCGCGAGCGGGGATACGACTGAAGCTTTCTTT
-	TRBV19	-	TRBJ2-1	12	CASTTTWNEQFF	TGTGCCAGTACCACGACTTGGAATGAGCAGTTCTTC
-	TRBV18	TRBD1	TRBJ2-7	14	CASSPRTGEYEQYF	TGTGCCAGCTCACCTCGGACAGGGGAGTACGAGCAGTACTTC
-	TRBV6-1	TRBD1	TRBJ1-2	13	CASSERTGVGYTF	TGTGCCAGCAGTGAAAGGACAGGGGTTGGCTACACCTTC
once	TRBV9	TRBD2	TRBJ2-2	17	CASSVDIGGSRTGELFF	TGTGCCAGCAGCGTAGATATCGGCGGGAGCCGCACCGGGGAGCTGTTTTTT
few	TRBV27	-	TRBJ1-2	14	CASSSPGRGGGYTF	TGTGCCAGCAGTTCCCCAGGCCGAGGGGGTGGCTACACCTTC
-	TRBV3-1/TRBV3-2	-	TRBJ2-3	12	CASSQATRSRVF	TGTGCCAGCAGCCAAGCGACTAGAAGTAGGGTTTTT
-	TRBV14	TRBD2	TRBJ2-5	20	CASSQGISGTSGSYQETQYF	TGTGCCAGCAGCCAAGGAATATCCGGGACTAGCGGGTCGTACCAAGAGACCCAGTACTTC
-	TRBV3-1/TRBV3-2	-	TRBJ2-2	18	CASSQDVSGAGVTGELFF	TGTGCCAGCAGCCAAGATGTGTCGGGAGCGGGTGTCACCGGGGAGCTGTTTTTT
once	TRBV4-2	-	TRBJ1-6	16	CASSQDNMAVNSPLHF	TGTGCCAGCAGCCAAGATAACATGGCAGTGAATTCACCCCTCCACTTT
-	TRBV7-2	-	TRBJ1-3	15	CASSLASGDGNTIYF	TGTGCCAGCAGCTTAGCGTCAGGGGACGGAAACACCATATATTTT
-	TRBV27	TRBD1	TRBJ2-5	16	CASSPHVGTAQETQYF	TGTGCCAGCAGTCCGCACGTTGGGACAGCACAAGAGACCCAGTACTTC
-	TRBV9	TRBD2	TRBJ2-1	17	CASSEGLAGIPYNEQFF	TGTGCCAGCAGCGAGGGACTAGCGGGGATCCCCTACAATGAGCAGTTCTTC
-	TRBV7-2	-	TRBJ2-5	14	CASSSGQFQETQYF	TGTGCCAGCAGCTCCGGACAGTTCCAAGAGACCCAGTACTTC
-	TRBV5-1	-	TRBJ2-6	15	CASSDTGSGANVLTF	TGCGCCAGCAGCGATACAGGGTCCGGGGCCAACGTCCTGACTTTC
-	TRBV7-2	-	TRBJ1-2	13	CASSWGAGYGYTF	TGTGCCAGCAGCTGGGGAGCGGGCTATGGCTACACCTTC
-	TRBV4-1	-	TRBJ1-4	13	CASSQMVREKLFF	TGCGCCAGCAGCCAAATGGTCAGGGAAAAACTGTTTTTT
-	TRBV12-3/TRBV12-4	TRBD1	TRBJ1-6	13	CASSQGANSPLHF	TGTGCCAGCAGTCAGGGGGCAAATTCACCCCTCCACTTT
-	TRBV12-3/TRBV12-4	TRBD1	TRBJ2-5	12	CASSQGQPTQYF	TGTGCCAGCAGCCAGGGACAGCCAACCCAGTACTTC
-	TRBV10-2	TRBD2	TRBJ2-1	15	CASKLAGGPYNEQFF	TGCGCCAGCAAACTAGCGGGAGGGCCCTACAATGAGCAGTTCTTC
-	TRBV19	-	TRBJ1-5	13	CASSMTGNQPQHF	TGTGCCAGTAGTATGACAGGCAATCAGCCCCAGCATTTT
-	TRBV25-1	TRBD1	TRBJ1-5	16	CASSSRPDRGSQPQHF	TGTGCCAGCAGTTCCCGACCCGACAGGGGCAGTCAGCCCCAGCATTTT
-	TRBV2	-	TRBJ1-1	13	CASMFSRGTEAFF	TGTGCCAGCATGTTCTCCCGAGGGACTGAAGCTTTCTTT
many	TRBV19	TRBD1	TRBJ2-2	15	CASSMGTGATGELFF	TGTGCCAGTAGTATGGGAACAGGGGCCACCGGGGAGCTGTTTTTT
-	TRBV15	-	TRBJ1-3	17	CATSRDPLFLSGNTIYF	TGTGCCACCAGCAGAGACCCCTTGTTCCTCTCTGGAAACACCATATATTTT
-	TRBV7-9	-	TRBJ1-2	15	CASSLAQGYDYGYTF	TGTGCCAGCAGCTTAGCACAGGGTTATGACTATGGCTACACCTTC
-	TRBV5-5	TRBD2	TRBJ2-1	17	CASSSGLAGAAYNEQFF	TGTGCCAGCAGCTCGGGACTAGCGGGAGCCGCGTACAATGAGCAGTTCTTC
-	TRBV30	-	TRBJ1-4	13	CAWAAGPNEKLFF	TGTGCCTGGGCCGCGGGGCCTAATGAAAAACTGTTTTTT
-	TRBV5-1	-	TRBJ2-1	11	CASYREGEQFF	TGCGCCAGCTACAGGGAGGGTGAGCAGTTCTTC
-	TRBV9	TRBD2	TRBJ2-1	17	CASSSYSGSPSYNEQFF	TGTGCCAGCAGCTCATATAGCGGGAGTCCTTCCTACAATGAGCAGTTCTTC
-	TRBV5-1	TRBD2	TRBJ2-1	15	CASSRTSGEYNEQFF	TGCGCCAGCAGTCGGACTAGCGGGGAATACAATGAGCAGTTCTTC
-	TRBV5-4	TRBD1	TRBJ2-1	15	CASSLGQASYNEQFF	TGTGCCAGCAGCCTCGGACAGGCCTCCTACAATGAGCAGTTCTTC
-	TRBV18	TRBD1	TRBJ1-4	15	CASSPGGTGEEKLFF	TGTGCCAGCTCCCCCGGCGGGACAGGGGAGGAAAAACTGTTTTTT
-	TRBV11-2	TRBD2	TRBJ2-4	18	CASSLRGTSLAGKNIQYF	TGTGCCAGCAGCTTAAGAGGAACTTCCCTAGCGGGAAAAAACATTCAGTACTTC
-	TRBV10-1	TRBD1	TRBJ1-6	19	CASSTPRSLGQGYNSPLHF	TGCGCCAGCAGTACCCCAAGGTCCCTTGGACAGGGTTATAATTCACCCCTCCACTTT
once	TRBV7-2	-	TRBJ1-1	15	CASSLVIGAQAEAFF	TGTGCCAGCAGCTTAGTAATTGGGGCCCAGGCTGAAGCTTTCTTT
many	TRBV18	TRBD1	TRBJ1-1	15	CASSPLQGTGGEAFF	TGTGCCAGCTCACCACTCCAGGGGACAGGGGGTGAAGCTTTCTTT